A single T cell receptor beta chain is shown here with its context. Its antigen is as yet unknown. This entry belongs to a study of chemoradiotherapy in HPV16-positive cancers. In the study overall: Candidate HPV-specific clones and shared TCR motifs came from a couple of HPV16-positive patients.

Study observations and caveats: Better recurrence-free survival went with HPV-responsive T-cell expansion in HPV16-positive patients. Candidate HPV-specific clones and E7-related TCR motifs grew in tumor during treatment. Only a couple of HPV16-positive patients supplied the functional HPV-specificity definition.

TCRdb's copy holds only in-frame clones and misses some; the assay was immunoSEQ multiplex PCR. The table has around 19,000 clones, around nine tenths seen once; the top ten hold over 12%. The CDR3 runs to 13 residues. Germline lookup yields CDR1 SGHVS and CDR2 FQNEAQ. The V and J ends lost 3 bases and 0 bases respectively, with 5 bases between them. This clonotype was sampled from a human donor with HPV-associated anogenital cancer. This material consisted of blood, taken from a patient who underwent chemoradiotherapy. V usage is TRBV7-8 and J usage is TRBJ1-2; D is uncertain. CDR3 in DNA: TGTGCCAGCAGCTTGGCTGCTAACTATGGCTACACCTTC. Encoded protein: CASSLAANYGYTF.